This TCR beta chain comes out of a study of cytomegalovirus exposure and HLA in healthy donors. This PCR relied on a set of 60 Vbeta primers and 13 Jbeta primers. Assay used: immunoSEQ multiplex PCR; TCRdb lists only in-frame clones, some missing. The sample yields some 110,000 clones, 82% seen once. In germline, CDR1 is SGDLS, CDR2 YYNGEE. V lost 0 bases and J lost 0; bases outside the gene matches: 6. This CDR3 has 18 residues. The TCR was taken from a man aged 25-40 years in good health and CMV-seropositive. The V call is TRBV9, the J call TRBJ2-6; the match to TRBD1 covers 7 bases. Sequencing was carried out using PBMCs. CDR3 sequence: CASSVADRSSSGANVLTF. The CDR3, as DNA: TGTGCCAGCAGCGTAGCGGACAGGTCTAGCTCTGGGGCCAACGTCCTGACTTTC.